This entry lists 20 T cell receptor beta chains sequenced from one sample in a study of spatial heterogeneity in lung cancer. Each CDR3 protein gets one entry after TCRdb re-called the 5' RACE reads with MiXCR. The sample has some 36,000 distinct CDR3 sequences; about 7.9% are singletons. Time point: blood at routine non-recurrence follow-up after resection. The sequenced sample was PBMCs, obtained at follow-up. The receptors derive from a male donor with early-stage non-small cell lung cancer.

This clonotype was observed at least ten times. CDR3 DNA sequence: TGTGCCAGCTCACCACCGGAATCCGGGGAGCTGTTTTTT. Protein product: CASSPPESGELFF. V gene TRBV18 combines with J gene TRBJ2-2; D is unresolved. Germline CDR1 and CDR2: KGHSH and LQKENI. The CDR3 contains 13 residues. Trimming removed 0 bases from V and 6 bases from J, with 5 bases in between. The full variable domain, its missing parts supplied by reference TRBV18 and TRBJ2-2, is NAGVMQNPRHLVRRRGQEARLRCSPMKGHSHVYWYRQLPEEGLKFMVYLQKENIIDESGMPKERFSAEFPKEGPSILRIQQVVRGDSAAYFCASSPPESGELFFGEGSRLTVL.

The rearrangement links TRBV7-2 to TRBJ2-1; a weak D match, TRBD2 (5 bases). Between the trimmed V and J ends, which lost 4 bases and 15 bases, there was a span of 13 bases. Germline CDR1 is SGHTA and CDR2 is FQGNSA. The CDR3 is 11 amino acids. In DNA form, the CDR3 reads TGTGCCAGCAGCTCAAGCGGACCTTGGTTCTTC. Encoded protein: CASSSSGPWFF.

V gene TRBV4-1 combines with J gene TRBJ2-7; no reliable D call. The germline gives CDR1 MGHRA, CDR2 YSYEKL. This CDR3 spans 13 amino acids. With 1 base removed from V and 1 base from J, the gap between germline ends came to 5 bases. The CDR3, as DNA: TGCGCCAGCAGCCAAGCCGAATCCTACGAGCAGTACTTC. It specifies CASSQAESYEQYF.

This clonotype has at least ten counts. CDR3 amino acids: CASSYSNPGGSTTLHF. For the CDR3, the DNA is TGTGCCAGCAGTTACTCGAATCCTGGGGGCTCGACAACCCTCCACTTT. The gene calls are TRBV6-5 and TRBJ1-6; the D gene is possibly TRBD1 (6 bases). Germline values: CDR1 MNHEY, CDR2 SVGAGI. V lost 0 bases to trimming and J lost 14 bases, with 20 bases between them. CDR3 length: 16 residues.

CDR3 protein: CASSEPNQPQHF. In nucleotides, the CDR3 is TGTGCCAGCAGTGAACCCAATCAGCCCCAGCATTTT. This sequence joins TRBV25-1 and TRBJ1-5; D not resolved. The CDR3 runs 12 residues. Germline V gene lookup returns CDR1 MGHDK and CDR2 SYGVNS. The ends were cut back, 2 bases at V and 3 bases at J, with 2 bases in the middle. The variable domain in full, with the rest retrieved from reference TRBV25-1 and TRBJ1-5, is EADIYQTPRYLVIGTGKKITLECSQTMGHDKMYWYQQDPGMELHLIHYSYGVNSTEKGDLSSESTVSRIRTEHFPLTLESARPSHTSQYLCASSEPNQPQHFGDGTRLSIL.

This clonotype was observed at least ten times. The chain links TRBV27 to TRBJ1-5; D not resolved. Trimming stripped 10 bases from V and 3 bases from J, with 10 bases between. The CDR3 totals 12 residues. Germline-derived CDR1 and CDR2 are MNHEY and SMNVEV (reference sequence). The CDR3 sequence: CATGISNQPQHF. The CDR3 bases are TGTGCCACCGGGATCTCCAATCAGCCCCAGCATTTT.

This clonotype showed up many times. The chain combines TRBV7-3 with TRBJ1-1, with D hard to call. Germline CDR1 is SGHTA and CDR2 is FQGTGA. V lost 2 bases and J 5 bases, leaving 15 bases between the germline ends. This CDR3 region has 15 residues. The CDR3 spells CASSLLGPAGTEAFF. As DNA, the CDR3 is TGTGCCAGCAGCTTATTGGGCCCGGCGGGGACTGAAGCTTTCTTT.

This clonotype was counted many times. This chain joins TRBV7-2 and TRBJ2-2, with 10 bases matching TRBD2. The V gene's germline CDR1 is SGHTA and CDR2 FQGNSA. V gave up 6 bases and J gave up 3 bases; unmatched junction bases: 10. This CDR3 has 17 residues. The CDR3 DNA reads TGTGCCAGCAGGATTCTAGCGGGGGTCTATGACACCGGGGAGCTGTTTTTT. This translates into CASRILAGVYDTGELFF.

This clonotype was observed at least ten times. This sequence joins TRBV6-5 and TRBJ2-7; D uncertain. The CDR3 loop spans 16 amino acids. In germline, CDR1 is MNHEY, CDR2 SVGAGI. V was cut by 3 bases and J by 0 bases, with 15 bases left in between. The CDR3 nucleotides read TGTGCCAGCAGTTATTATCTAGGTGAACACTCCTACGAGCAGTACTTC. The encoded protein is CASSYYLGEHSYEQYF.

This clonotype was recorded many times. The chain links TRBV7-2 to TRBJ2-1, with D unclear. There are 16 residues in the CDR3. Germline V gene sequence: CDR1 SGHTA, CDR2 FQGNSA. V lost 2 bases and J 2 bases, leaving 13 bases between the germline ends. The CDR3 region is CASSLSPQVAYNEQFF. The DNA for the CDR3 is TGTGCCAGCAGCTTAAGCCCTCAGGTGGCCTACAATGAGCAGTTCTTC.

The gene calls are TRBV11-2 and TRBJ2-1, with 11 bases identical to TRBD2. The CDR3 consists of 16 residues. V trimming: 4 bases; J trimming: 8 bases; junction bases outside the gene matches: 10. The germline V gene encodes CDR1 SGHAT and CDR2 FQNNGV. The CDR3 sequence is CASSSYIAGGPDEQFF. The CDR3 coding sequence is TGTGCCAGCAGCTCCTATATAGCGGGGGGGCCTGATGAGCAGTTCTTC.

In its sample, this clonotype was seen many times. This rearrangement joins TRBV12-3 or TRBV12-4 to TRBJ1-5, with unresolved D. The V end lost 3 bases, the J end lost 4 bases, and 10 bases lay between the germline ends. The CDR3 contains 14 residues. CDR3 in DNA: TGTGCCAGCAGTTTCGGGGAAGGAAATCAGCCCCAGCATTTT. Translation: CASSFGEGNQPQHF.

The chain couples TRBV5-5 to TRBJ2-7; D ambiguous. The V end was cut by 2 bases, the J end by 5 bases, with 11 bases between. The CDR3 is 13 residues long. Germline values: CDR1 SGHKS, CDR2 YYEKEE (reference sequence). The CDR3 protein is CASSFVGGHEQYF. The CDR3 DNA sequence: TGTGCCAGCAGCTTTGTCGGCGGACACGAGCAGTACTTC.

In DNA form, the CDR3 reads TGCAGTGCTAGGCGGGACAGAGCCTACGAGCAGTACTTC. Its protein product is CSARRDRAYEQYF. The J gene is TRBJ2-7, the V gene TRBV20-1; tentatively, D is TRBD1 (7 bases). The CDR3 loop spans 13 amino acids. V was shortened by 3 bases and J by 2 bases, with 11 bases between the two germline ends. CDR1 and CDR2 (germline): DFQATT, SNEGSKA (reference sequence).

This clonotype appeared many times. The gene calls are TRBV11-2 and TRBJ2-2; D may match TRBD1 or TRBD2 (5 bases each). Germline lookup yields CDR1 SGHAT and CDR2 FQNNGV. The V end lost 5 bases, the J end lost 3 bases, and 10 bases lay between the germline ends. The CDR3 loop spans 14 amino acids. CDR3 in amino acids: CASSRDGDTGELFF. For the CDR3, the DNA is TGTGCCAGCAGCCGGGACGGAGACACCGGGGAGCTGTTTTTT.

The chain joins TRBV12-3 or TRBV12-4 to TRBJ2-3; 12 bases line up with TRBD2. The CDR3 spans 19 residues. V shed 9 bases, J shed 2 bases, and the junction held 18 bases outside the gene matches. In nucleotides, the CDR3 is TGTGCCAGTGCGACCGGACTAGCGGGGTACCGTCATGCCACAGATACGCAGTATTTT. Its translation is CASATGLAGYRHATDTQYF.

This clonotype was counted many times. The V call is TRBV29-1, the J call TRBJ2-1, with TRBD2 matching over 13 bases. This CDR3 has 14 residues. CDR1 SQVTM and CDR2 ANQGSEA come from the germline V gene. V was clipped by 4 bases and J by 5 bases; unmatched bases: 2. The CDR3: CSVVTSGGNNEQFF. The DNA for the CDR3 is TGCAGCGTTGTGACTAGCGGGGGGAACAATGAGCAGTTCTTC.

This clonotype was picked up many times. The chain links TRBV2 to TRBJ2-7; no firm D call. Germline V CDR1 and CDR2: SNHLY, FYNNEI. The CDR3 has 12 amino acids. The V end lost 1 base, the J end lost 2 bases, and 3 bases lay between the germline ends. The CDR3 DNA sequence: TGTGCCAGCAGTGAAGGGGCCTACGAGCAGTACTTC. Its translation: CASSEGAYEQYF. The whole variable domain, filled in from reference TRBV2 and TRBJ2-7, reads EPEVTQTPSHQVTQMGQEVILRCVPISNHLYFYWYRQILGQKVEFLVSFYNNEISEKSEIFDDQFSVERPDGSNFTLKIRSTKLEDSAMYFCASSEGAYEQYFGPGTRLTVT.

In its sample, this clonotype was seen many times. V usage is TRBV10-2 and J usage is TRBJ2-3; D is uncertain. The V and J ends lost 0 bases and 2 bases respectively, with 9 bases between them. The CDR3 consists of 15 residues. The V gene's germline CDR1 is WSHSY and CDR2 SAAADI. Here the CDR3 DNA reads TGCGCCAGCAGTGAGTCGTCATTTTTCACAGATACGCAGTATTTT. Translating it yields CASSESSFFTDTQYF.

This clonotype has just one count. A much more abundant neighbour one base away suggests this may be a read error. The chain employs TRBV9 and TRBJ1-1; D not resolved. Germline lookup yields CDR1 SGDLS and CDR2 YYNGEE. This CDR3 is 12 amino acids long. The CDR3 bases are TGTGCCAGCAGCACCCAGAACGCTGAAGCTTTCTTT. It is translated as CASSTQNAEAFF.